This T cell receptor beta chain was captured by sequencing in a study of human T cells and chemical hapten exposure. Across the whole study: Recorded diagnoses among the mostly female patients were alopecia areata, totalis or universalis.

The study used a library that attached unique molecular identifiers to individual cDNA molecules. As handled by the study authors: Counts of TCRs in each sample centred on a median of about 99,000 and extended from around 24,000 to 710,000. Each CDR3 protein gets one entry after TCRdb re-called the RACE reads with MiXCR. The V and J calls were determined by TCRdb, not by the authors. The top ten hold 2.6% of the sample, which has some 400,000 distinct CDR3 sequences, approximately 5.1% seen once. This clonotype has just a few counts. Time point: pre-sensitization, week 0. The treatment: therapeutic diphenylcyclopropenone sensitization with weekly scalp DPC. Germline V CDR1 and CDR2: MNHEY, SMNVEV (reference sequence). Between the trimmed V and J ends, which lost 0 bases and 2 bases, there was a span of 17 bases. The CDR3 length is 17 residues.

The chain uses TRBV27 and TRBJ2-7; D may match TRBD1 or TRBD2 (5 bases each). This receptor was identified in a woman aged 45-59 years with alopecia areata. Some clones in this sample may be carry-over from other donors' samples. Material: whole blood, obtained in connection with sensitization to the hapten diphenylcyclopropenone (DPC). The CDR3 loop is CASSLSVGDASPYEQYF. The CDR3 DNA is TGTGCCAGCAGTTTATCAGTAGGGGACGCCAGCCCCTACGAGCAGTACTTC.